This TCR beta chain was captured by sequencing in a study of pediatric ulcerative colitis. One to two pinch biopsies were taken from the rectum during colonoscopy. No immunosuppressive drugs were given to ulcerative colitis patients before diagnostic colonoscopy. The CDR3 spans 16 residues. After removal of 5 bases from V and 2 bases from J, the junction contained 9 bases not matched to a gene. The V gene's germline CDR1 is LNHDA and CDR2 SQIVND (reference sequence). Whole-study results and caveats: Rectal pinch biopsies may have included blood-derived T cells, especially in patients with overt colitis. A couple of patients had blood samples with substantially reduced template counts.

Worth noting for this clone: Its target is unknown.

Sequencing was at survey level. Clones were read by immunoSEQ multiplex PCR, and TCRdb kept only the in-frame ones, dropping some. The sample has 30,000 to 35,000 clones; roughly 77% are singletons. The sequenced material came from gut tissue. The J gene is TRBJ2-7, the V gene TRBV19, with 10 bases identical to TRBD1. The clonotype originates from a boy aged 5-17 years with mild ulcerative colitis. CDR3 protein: CASSLSIGTGAYEQYF. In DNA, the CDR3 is TGTGCCAGTAGTCTATCTATCGGGACAGGGGCCTACGAGCAGTACTTC. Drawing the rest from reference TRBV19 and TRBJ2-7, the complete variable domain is DGGITQSPKYLFRKEGQNVTLSCEQNLNHDAMYWYRQDPGQGLRLIYYSQIVNDFQKGDIAEGYSVSREKKESFPLTVTSAQKNPTAFYLCASSLSIGTGAYEQYFGPGTRLTVT.